These T cell receptor beta chains were read from a single sample in a study of blood T cell repertoires in COVID-19. Produced via immunoSEQ multiplex PCR; TCRdb's table is partial and in-frame only. In the table there are about 200,000 clones, more than 75% of which are singletons. The specimen sequenced was peripheral blood. All receptors come from a man aged 35 to 55 with active or convalescent COVID-19. The CDR3 runs from the conserved cysteine through the conserved F or W. D genes are given only for firm matches. Some rows have no size entry. The others give once, few or many, or a class for an expanded clone.

>.|TRBV4-1|.
CASSQGGLNTEAFF
>.|TRBV7-9|TRBD1
CASSEGAQGAGEQYF
>.|TRBV7-9|.
CASSPGQGSNSPLHF
>few|TRBV2|.
CASTSTGTNEKLFF
>.|TRBV6-5|TRBD1
CASSLYRGLWTEAFF
>.|TRBV29-1|.
CSVERADSTDTQYF
>.|TRBV15|TRBD2
CATSLSGGALNEQFF
>.|TRBV18|.
CASSPTTDSYEQYF
>.|TRBV29-1|TRBD1
CSVPSRTGMPQETQYF
>.|TRBV14|.
CASSPHQDTEAFF
>.|TRBV5-1|.
CASSRAGKSSSGANVLTF
>once|TRBV2|.
CASWRQVQETQYF
>.|TRBV9|.
CASSVEQGYTEAFF
>.|TRBV7-9|.
CASSLGGWRTEAFF
>.|TRBV6-5|.
CASRSGMNTEAFF
>.|TRBV9|TRBD2
CASSVVVAGGNEQFF
>.|TRBV28|.
CASSLRGGKGVEQFF
>.|TRBV28|.
CASSDPRDYGYTF
>.|TRBV28|.
CASSFRGGTIYF
>.|TRBV6-5|TRBD1
CASSRTGARNYGYTF
>.|TRBV6-1|TRBD2
CASSVRLAGSSQYEQYF
>.|TRBV7-2|TRBD1
CASSERSRGPYGYTF
>.|TRBV28|.
CASSLRWVGDPVLRTKNIQYF
>.|TRBV9|TRBD1
CASSVGTGVTFNYGYTF
>.|TRBV19|TRBD1
CASQLAGTGGAYEQYF
>.|TRBV19|TRBD1
CASSDRGEGQPQHF
>.|TRBV4-1|TRBD1
CASRDRDNSPLHF
>.|TRBV28|TRBD2
CASSLVAGGYWANVLTF
>once|TRBV5-6|.
CASSLRGDTEAFF
>.|TRBV7-2|TRBD2
CASSFQRGGGETQYF
>.|TRBV9|.
CASSALDSRSSGNTIYF
>.|TRBV6-4|.
CASRRVLGSNEQFF
>.|TRBV5-4|.
CASSEGHRTYEQYF
>.|TRBV4-2|TRBD1
CASSSTTGGNIHEQYF
>few|TRBV6-1|.
CASSERAGANSPLHF
>.|TRBV28|TRBD2
CASYPRLAEFPTTYEQYF
>.|TRBV19|.
CASSLIGHPGDTIYF